This TCR beta chain was observed in a study of blood T cell repertoires in COVID-19. This table comes from immunoSEQ multiplex PCR, and its TCRdb copy is limited to in-frame clones, with some not included. This sample has approximately 290,000 clones, with roughly 89% found just once. This CDR3 has 14 residues. CDR1 and CDR2 from the germline V gene are GTSNPN and SVGIG (reference sequence). Trimming pared 0 bases from V and 6 bases from J, leaving 9 bases between. The sample taken for sequencing was peripheral blood. The sequence came from a young man with acute or convalescent COVID-19. This chain connects TRBV30 to TRBJ1-6, with D tentatively TRBD1 (5 bases). CDR3 protein: CAWSVQAGNSPLHF. CDR3 bases: TGTGCCTGGAGTGTACAGGCCGGTAATTCACCCCTCCACTTT.